This T cell receptor beta chain was identified in a study of cytomegalovirus exposure and HLA in healthy donors. For the study at large: In an earlier analysis, around 120 million unique TCR beta sequences were found from 150 million to 200 million T cells.

13 Jbeta primers and 60 Vbeta primers were used for the PCR. TCRdb's copy holds only in-frame clones and misses some; the assay was immunoSEQ multiplex PCR. The sample has about 140,000 clones, approximately 83% seen once. For this clone: Antigen specificity is unknown. Other nucleotide sequences from this sample produce the same CDR3.

General study findings and limits: Immune exposure was documented only through CMV serostatus.

CDR1 is SGDLS, CDR2 YYNGEE, per germline. V gave up 4 bases and J gave up 4 bases; unmatched junction bases: 7. The CDR3 covers 16 residues. The source is a middle-aged man in good health and CMV-seropositive. What was sequenced was PBMCs. This chain joins TRBV9 and TRBJ2-1; TRBD2 aligns across 11 bases. Here the CDR3 DNA reads TGTGCCAGCAGCCTTGGGACTAGCGGAACTTACAATGAGCAGTTCTTC. This gives the protein CASSLGTSGTYNEQFF.